The T cell receptor (beta chain) described here comes from a study of blood T cells in healthy people across ages (dated by TCRdb to the mid-2010s). In terms of the full investigation: In model experiments, template switching captured roughly one uniquely barcoded TCR beta cDNA molecule for every two T cells. To avoid experimental bias, donors of different ages were spread randomly across the sequencing lanes. Two additional independent replicas of 1 million unique cDNA reads from the same blood draw were analyzed for two donors (one aged 18 to 30 and one aged 80 or older). Age-related changes in TCR beta repertoire diversity were measured in the study by deep sequencing normalized with unique cDNA molecular identifiers. The donors were split into four age groups: young (average 16 years), middle-aged (nearly 40), aged (about 62) and long-lived (roughly 88).

The approximately 41 donors, aged about 6 to 100 years, were systemically healthy Caucasian individuals from Russia. Approximately 9 milliliters of peripheral blood were collected from each donor into EDTA-treated Vacutainer tubes. Ficoll-Paque density-gradient centrifugation was used to isolate PBMCs, with at least 7 million obtained per sample. Total RNA was extracted from PBMCs with Trizol reagent, with at least 5.5 micrograms obtained per sample. For every donor, an aliquot of PBMCs went through flow cytometry to measure the percentages of naive CD45RAhigh/CD27high T cells. The CDR3 covers 12 residues, taking in both the cysteine and the phenylalanine. The DNA shown is the 36-base CDR3, in frame from base 1. The germline V gene encodes CDR1 MNHEY and CDR2 SVGEGT. V loses 2 bases, J loses 6 bases, and the germline ends lie 7 bases apart. The method behind the library was 5' RACE. TCRdb records Illumina HiSeq 2500 as the sequencer. A second PCR of roughly 6 to 11 cycles was run with a J-beta primer mix and a sample-barcoded 5' primer. Each TCR beta cDNA molecule received a unique molecular identifier from a template-switch 5' adaptor carrying 12 random nucleotides. Each sample yielded at least 2.5 million CDR3-containing paired-end reads. All of the RNA was converted into first-strand cDNA using the Mint cDNA synthesis kit, with a TRBC-specific oligonucleotide serving as the primer. All cDNA was treated with uracil-DNA glycosylase and then went through a first 18-cycle PCR with the universal primers M1SS and BC2_uni_R. As for the authors' bioinformatics: Normalization of each sample was performed by random selection of 1 million high-quality reads, each carrying a distinct molecular identifier. Reads with shared molecular identifiers were discarded instead of being binned into consensus sequences. MiTCR, set to a Q25 quality threshold and the strictest error-elimination algorithm, was used for CDR3 identification, clonotype clustering and error correction. A nonparametric unseen species model with Euler transformation was used to estimate lower-bound total TCR beta diversity. Using fastp trimming at Q25 and MiXCR clonotype assembly, TCRdb reanalyzed the public sequencing data and kept in-frame beta chains. All rows with the same CDR3 protein become a single entry with the most common DNA and genes. TCRdb, not the authors, supplied the V and J calls. In all, the sample holds roughly 900,000 distinct CDR3 sequences, and more than 25% of those were seen once. The ten most abundant clones make up 17% of the sample.

Broad study findings and their caveats: Compared with the aged group, more naive CD4+ T cells, fewer expanded clones and increased TCR diversity were shown by the long-lived group, suggesting age selection. Total diversity estimates from one million sequenced T cells were considered lower bounds and underestimates. As age increased, observed TCR beta diversity per million T cells dropped in a roughly linear way, and a significant reduction was already evident by age about 40. Since profiling was done on bulk unsorted PBMCs, naive and antigen-experienced compartments could not be conclusively compared. Donor CMV infection status was unknown, potentially confounding age-related changes in expanded clonotypes. There was a strong correlation between observed TCR beta diversity and the percentage of naive T cells measured by flow cytometry.

This clonotype occurred many times. The target of this receptor is not known. Per-nucleotide qualities are absent, and no much larger clonotype sits a single base away. The rearrangement joined TRBV6-2 or TRBV6-3 to TRBJ2-5, with a tentative D gene TRBD2 over 5 matching bases. The sample was blood. This TCR came from a woman older than 75 in good health. The CDR3 here reads CASSYASKTQYF. The sequenced DNA: TGTGCCAGCAGTTACGCTAGCAAGACCCAGTACTTC.